This paragraph covers one TCR beta chain sequence. What it binds is unknown. Cells sorted as Tregs were CD4+, CD25+ and CD127-/low. CDR1 SQVTM and CDR2 ANQGSEA come from the germline V gene. V gave up 3 bases and J gave up 9 bases; unmatched junction bases: 13. The CDR3 is 15 residues long. Whole-study results and caveats: In terms of TCR gene usage, tumor memory CD4+ T cells clustered together with blood and lymph node memory CD4+ cells, as well as with lymph node naive CD4+ cells. Greatest tumor Treg TCR overlap was with tumor naive CD4+ cells.

Constant-region reverse primers amplified full-length variable regions, followed by semi-nested Nested Universal Primer A PCR. Using its own MiXCR run on the 5' RACE reads, TCRdb lists one record per CDR3 protein. The sample has 55,000 or so distinct CDR3 sequences, less than 25% seen once; the top ten hold roughly 2.9%. The V call is TRBV29-1, the J call TRBJ2-1, with 8 bases fitting TRBD2. The source of this sequence is a female donor with breast cancer. What was sequenced was tumor-infiltrating Tregs sorted from the breast tumor. The CDR3 DNA reads as TGCAGCGTTGACAGGTCGGGGACTAGGTCAGGTGAGCAGTTCTTC. Translating it yields CSVDRSGTRSGEQFF.